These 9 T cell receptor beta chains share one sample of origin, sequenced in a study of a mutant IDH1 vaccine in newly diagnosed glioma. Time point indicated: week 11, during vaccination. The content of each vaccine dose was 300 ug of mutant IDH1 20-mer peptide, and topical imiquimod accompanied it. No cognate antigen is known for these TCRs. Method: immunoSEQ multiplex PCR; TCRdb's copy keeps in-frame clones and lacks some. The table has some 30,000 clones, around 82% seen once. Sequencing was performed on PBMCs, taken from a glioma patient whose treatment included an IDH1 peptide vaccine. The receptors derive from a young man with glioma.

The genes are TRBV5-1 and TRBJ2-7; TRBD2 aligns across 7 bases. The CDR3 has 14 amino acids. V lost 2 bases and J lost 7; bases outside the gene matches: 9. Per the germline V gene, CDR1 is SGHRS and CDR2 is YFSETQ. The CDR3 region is CASSLAGLSGEQYF. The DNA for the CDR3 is TGCGCCAGCAGCTTAGCGGGACTATCGGGGGAGCAGTACTTC.

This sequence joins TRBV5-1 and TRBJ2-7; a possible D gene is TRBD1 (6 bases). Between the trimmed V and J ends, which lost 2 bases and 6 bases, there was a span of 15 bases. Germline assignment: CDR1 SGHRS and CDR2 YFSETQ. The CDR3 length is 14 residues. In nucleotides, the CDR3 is TGCGCCAGCAGCTTAATATTGCAGGGGTCCGAGCAGTACTTC. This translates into CASSLILQGSEQYF.

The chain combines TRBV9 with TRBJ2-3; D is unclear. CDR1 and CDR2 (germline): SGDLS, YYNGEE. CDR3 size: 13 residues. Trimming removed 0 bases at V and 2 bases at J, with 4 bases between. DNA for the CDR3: TGTGCCAGCAGCGTAGGTTTCACAGATACGCAGTATTTT. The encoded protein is CASSVGFTDTQYF. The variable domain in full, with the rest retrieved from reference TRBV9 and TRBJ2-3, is DSGVTQTPKHLITATGQRVTLRCSPRSGDLSVYWYQQSLDQGLQFLIQYYNGEERAKGNILERFSAQQFPDLHSELNLSSLELGDSALYFCASSVGFTDTQYFGPGTRLTVL.

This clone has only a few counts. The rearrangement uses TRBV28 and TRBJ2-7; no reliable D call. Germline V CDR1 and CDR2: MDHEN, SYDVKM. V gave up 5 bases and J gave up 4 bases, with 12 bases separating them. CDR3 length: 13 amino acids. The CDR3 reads CASSPPPGYEQYF. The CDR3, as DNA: TGTGCCAGCAGTCCCCCCCCAGGTTACGAGCAGTACTTC. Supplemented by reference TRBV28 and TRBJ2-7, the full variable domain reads DVKVTQSSRYLVKRTGEKVFLECVQDMDHENMFWYRQDPGLGLRLIYFSYDVKMKEKGDIPEGYSVSREKKERFSLILESASTNQTSMYLCASSPPPGYEQYFGPGTRLTVT.

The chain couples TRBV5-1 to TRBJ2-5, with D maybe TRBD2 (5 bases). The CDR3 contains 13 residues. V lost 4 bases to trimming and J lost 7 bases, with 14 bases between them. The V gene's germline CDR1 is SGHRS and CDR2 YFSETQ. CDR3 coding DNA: TGCGCCAGCAGCCCGGGTTTAGAGGGGACCCAGTACTTC. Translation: CASSPGLEGTQYF. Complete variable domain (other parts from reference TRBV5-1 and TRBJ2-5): KAGVTQTPRYLIKTRGQQVTLSCSPISGHRSVSWYQQTPGQGLQFLFEYFSETQRNKGNFPGRFSGRQFSNSRSEMNVSTLELGDSALYLCASSPGLEGTQYFGPGTRLLVL.

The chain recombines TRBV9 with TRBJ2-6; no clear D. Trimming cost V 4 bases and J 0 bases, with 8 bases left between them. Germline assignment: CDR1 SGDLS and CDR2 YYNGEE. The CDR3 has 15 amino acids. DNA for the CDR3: TGTGCCAGCAGCATACAGCACTCTGGGGCCAACGTCCTGACTTTC. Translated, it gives CASSIQHSGANVLTF.

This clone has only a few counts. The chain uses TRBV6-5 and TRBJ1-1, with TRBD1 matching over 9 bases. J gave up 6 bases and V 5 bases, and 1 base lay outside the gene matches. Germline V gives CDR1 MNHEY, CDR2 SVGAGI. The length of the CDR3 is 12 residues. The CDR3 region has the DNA TGTGCCAGCAGTAGACAGGGGGCTGAAGCTTTCTTT. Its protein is CASSRQGAEAFF.

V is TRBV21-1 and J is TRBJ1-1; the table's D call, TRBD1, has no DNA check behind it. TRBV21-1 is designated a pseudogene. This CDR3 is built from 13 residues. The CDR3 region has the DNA TGTGCCAGCAGCAAAGGACAGAACACTGAAGCTTTCTTT. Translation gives CASSKGQNTEAFF.

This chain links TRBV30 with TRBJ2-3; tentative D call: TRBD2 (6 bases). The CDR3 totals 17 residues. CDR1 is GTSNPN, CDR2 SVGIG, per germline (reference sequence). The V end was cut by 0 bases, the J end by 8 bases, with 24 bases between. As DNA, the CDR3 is TGTGCCTGGAGTGTAACTAGCCAAGAACAACAAGCCGCTACGCAGTATTTT. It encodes CAWSVTSQEQQAATQYF.